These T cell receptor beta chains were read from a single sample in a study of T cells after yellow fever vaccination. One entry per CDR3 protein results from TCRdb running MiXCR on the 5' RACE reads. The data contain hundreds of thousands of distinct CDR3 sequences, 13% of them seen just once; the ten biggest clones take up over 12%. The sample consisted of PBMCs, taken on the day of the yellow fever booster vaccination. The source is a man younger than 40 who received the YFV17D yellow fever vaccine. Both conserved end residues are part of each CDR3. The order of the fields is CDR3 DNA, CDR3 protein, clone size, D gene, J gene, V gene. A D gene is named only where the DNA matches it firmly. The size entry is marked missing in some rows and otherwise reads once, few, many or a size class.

cdr3_nt: TGTGCCAGCAGCTTGTCAGTTTATTCACCCCTCCACTTT
cdr3_aa: CASSLSVYSPLHF
clone_size: NA
d_call: NA
j_call: TRBJ1-6
v_call: TRBV7-2

cdr3_nt: TGTGCCAGTAGCCAGAACACCGGAGGGTATGGCTACACCTTC
cdr3_aa: CASSQNTGGYGYTF
clone_size: few
d_call: NA
j_call: TRBJ1-2
v_call: TRBV19

cdr3_nt: TGTGCCAGCAGCTCCACGCAAATAGGACTAGCTCGAGAGACCCAGTACTTC
cdr3_aa: CASSSTQIGLARETQYF
clone_size: NA
d_call: TRBD2
j_call: TRBJ2-5
v_call: TRBV7-2

cdr3_nt: TGCGCCAGCAGCTCCGAACCTCACGAGCAGTACTTC
cdr3_aa: CASSSEPHEQYF
clone_size: few
d_call: NA
j_call: TRBJ2-7
v_call: TRBV5-1

cdr3_nt: TGCGCCAGCAGCTTGGCGGGGCGTAGGGATCAGCCCCAGCATTTT
cdr3_aa: CASSLAGRRDQPQHF
clone_size: few
d_call: NA
j_call: TRBJ1-5
v_call: TRBV5-1

cdr3_nt: TGTGCCAGCAGCCCCCGACGTGGAAATCAGCCCCAGCATTTT
cdr3_aa: CASSPRRGNQPQHF
clone_size: many
d_call: NA
j_call: TRBJ1-5
v_call: TRBV7-2

cdr3_nt: TGTGCCAGCAGCTCGCGTAGCGGGATGGCCTACGAGCAGTACTTC
cdr3_aa: CASSSRSGMAYEQYF
clone_size: few
d_call: TRBD2
j_call: TRBJ2-7
v_call: TRBV11-2

cdr3_nt: TGTGCCAGCTCACCACAGGCCCTAGCGGGAGGCTACGAGCAGTACTTC
cdr3_aa: CASSPQALAGGYEQYF
clone_size: NA
d_call: TRBD2
j_call: TRBJ2-7
v_call: TRBV18

cdr3_nt: TGTGCCAGCAGGCCCGGGGGGACGAGAGGCACCGGGGAGCTGTTTTTT
cdr3_aa: CASRPGGTRGTGELFF
clone_size: few
d_call: TRBD2
j_call: TRBJ2-2
v_call: TRBV9

cdr3_nt: TGTGCCAGCAGCCCCCCGGGACTCCATATAACCCAGTACTTC
cdr3_aa: CASSPPGLHITQYF
clone_size: few
d_call: NA
j_call: TRBJ2-5
v_call: TRBV14

cdr3_nt: TGTGCCAGCAGCCCGAAAGGGGTTCGACAAGAGACCCAGTACTTC
cdr3_aa: CASSPKGVRQETQYF
clone_size: few
d_call: NA
j_call: TRBJ2-5
v_call: TRBV3-1

cdr3_nt: TGTGCCACCCAAGCGGGAGGGCCGTCCAAAAACATTCAGTACTTC
cdr3_aa: CATQAGGPSKNIQYF
clone_size: few
d_call: TRBD2
j_call: TRBJ2-4
v_call: TRBV6-4

cdr3_nt: TGCAGTGCTAGTGTGGTTCCAGGCACAGATACGCAGTATTTT
cdr3_aa: CSASVVPGTDTQYF
clone_size: NA
d_call: NA
j_call: TRBJ2-3
v_call: TRBV20-1

cdr3_nt: TGCAGTGCTAGGTCCTTCGTGGGACCATACAATGAGCAGTTCTTC
cdr3_aa: CSARSFVGPYNEQFF
clone_size: NA
d_call: NA
j_call: TRBJ2-1
v_call: TRBV20-1

cdr3_nt: TGTGCCTGGAGTGGTGGACCTTATGGCTACACCTTC
cdr3_aa: CAWSGGPYGYTF
clone_size: few
d_call: NA
j_call: TRBJ1-2
v_call: TRBV30

cdr3_nt: TGCAGTGGAAAGAGGGGGGGTGAGACCCAGTACTTC
cdr3_aa: CSGKRGGETQYF
clone_size: NA
d_call: NA
j_call: TRBJ2-5
v_call: TRBV20-1

cdr3_nt: TGCGCCAGCAGCTTGGAAAGGGACGAGCAGTACTTC
cdr3_aa: CASSLERDEQYF
clone_size: many
d_call: NA
j_call: TRBJ2-7
v_call: TRBV5-1

cdr3_nt: TGTGCCAGCAGCCAACCCGGCGCCACAGATACGCAGTATTTT
cdr3_aa: CASSQPGATDTQYF
clone_size: few
d_call: NA
j_call: TRBJ2-3
v_call: TRBV3-1

cdr3_nt: TGTGCCAGCAGTTCAGGGGTGATCCCATCAAAGACCCAGTACTTC
cdr3_aa: CASSSGVIPSKTQYF
clone_size: few
d_call: NA
j_call: TRBJ2-5
v_call: TRBV6-2/TRBV6-3

cdr3_nt: TGCTGTGCTAGAGCCCTACCGGGACTAGTTCGAGAGACCCAGTACTTC
cdr3_aa: CCARALPGLVRETQYF
clone_size: once
d_call: TRBD2
j_call: TRBJ2-5
v_call: TRBV20-1

cdr3_nt: TGCGCCAGCAGCTTGGGCCTCGGACAACCATCCTACGAGCAGTACTTC
cdr3_aa: CASSLGLGQPSYEQYF
clone_size: NA
d_call: NA
j_call: TRBJ2-7
v_call: TRBV5-1

cdr3_nt: TGTGCCAGCAGTCCCGGGACTCAGCCCCAGCATTTT
cdr3_aa: CASSPGTQPQHF
clone_size: few
d_call: NA
j_call: TRBJ1-5
v_call: TRBV12-3/TRBV12-4

cdr3_nt: TGCGCCAGCAGTGCCGGGAGTCTCTACGAGCAGTACTTC
cdr3_aa: CASSAGSLYEQYF
clone_size: few
d_call: NA
j_call: TRBJ2-7
v_call: TRBV10-1

cdr3_nt: TGTGCCAGTAGTATTCTCGGGCAGGAATACTATGGCTACACCTTC
cdr3_aa: CASSILGQEYYGYTF
clone_size: NA
d_call: NA
j_call: TRBJ1-2
v_call: TRBV19

cdr3_nt: TGTGCCAGCAGTTTTTGGGGGGTGCGGACAGATACGCAGTATTTT
cdr3_aa: CASSFWGVRTDTQYF
clone_size: few
d_call: NA
j_call: TRBJ2-3
v_call: TRBV28

cdr3_nt: TGTGCCTGGAGTATGGTTAGGGCGGGAAACTCGCAGTTCTTC
cdr3_aa: CAWSMVRAGNSQFF
clone_size: few
d_call: NA
j_call: TRBJ2-1
v_call: TRBV30

cdr3_nt: TGTGCCAGCATCGAAGGCAGGGTCGAGCAGTACTTC
cdr3_aa: CASIEGRVEQYF
clone_size: NA
d_call: NA
j_call: TRBJ2-7
v_call: TRBV2

cdr3_nt: TGTGCCAGCAGCAACAAGTCGAGGGGAGGGGAGACCCAGTACTTC
cdr3_aa: CASSNKSRGGETQYF
clone_size: few
d_call: TRBD2
j_call: TRBJ2-5
v_call: TRBV11-2

cdr3_nt: TGTGCCAGCAGCCAGGGCTCTAGTACTGCTGGGACCCAGTACTTC
cdr3_aa: CASSQGSSTAGTQYF
clone_size: NA
d_call: NA
j_call: TRBJ2-5
v_call: TRBV7-8

cdr3_nt: TGTGCCAGTAGGGCGGCCCGGGAGGGGGCCAACGTCCTGACTTTC
cdr3_aa: CASRAAREGANVLTF
clone_size: NA
d_call: NA
j_call: TRBJ2-6
v_call: TRBV19

cdr3_nt: TGTGCCAGCGGACAGGGCCTAATTGAAAAACTGTTTTTT
cdr3_aa: CASGQGLIEKLFF
clone_size: few
d_call: TRBD1
j_call: TRBJ1-4
v_call: TRBV27

cdr3_nt: TGTGCCAGCAGCTTTGGCGGGAGGGGCACCGGGGAGCTGTTTTTT
cdr3_aa: CASSFGGRGTGELFF
clone_size: NA
d_call: TRBD2
j_call: TRBJ2-2
v_call: TRBV7-9

cdr3_nt: TGTGCCAGCAGGGTGCCAGGGTTAAGCAATGAGCAGTTCTTC
cdr3_aa: CASRVPGLSNEQFF
clone_size: NA
d_call: NA
j_call: TRBJ2-1
v_call: TRBV7-2

cdr3_nt: TGTGCCAGCAGCTTGGAGGCGGGAGTGGTCACCGGGGAGCTGTTTTTT
cdr3_aa: CASSLEAGVVTGELFF
clone_size: once
d_call: TRBD2
j_call: TRBJ2-2
v_call: TRBV5-4

cdr3_nt: TGTGCCAGCTCACCGTGGATGGGTTTGAGTGGGACGAATGAAAAACTGTTTTTT
cdr3_aa: CASSPWMGLSGTNEKLFF
clone_size: few
d_call: NA
j_call: TRBJ1-4
v_call: TRBV18

cdr3_nt: TGTGCCAGCAGCGCGGAGGCCTCCACAGATACGCAGTATTTT
cdr3_aa: CASSAEASTDTQYF
clone_size: NA
d_call: NA
j_call: TRBJ2-3
v_call: TRBV6-1

cdr3_nt: TGTGCCAGCAGGTACAGGTCGAGCTCCTATAATTCACCCCTCCACTTT
cdr3_aa: CASRYRSSSYNSPLHF
clone_size: few
d_call: NA
j_call: TRBJ1-6
v_call: TRBV2

cdr3_nt: TGTGCCAGCAGCGTCGGACAGGGGCGCTACGAGCAGTACTTC
cdr3_aa: CASSVGQGRYEQYF
clone_size: few
d_call: TRBD1
j_call: TRBJ2-7
v_call: TRBV9

cdr3_nt: TGTGCCACCAGCACCCTCAGGTTGGACCTGCGGCGCCAGTACTTC
cdr3_aa: CATSTLRLDLRRQYF
clone_size: NA
d_call: NA
j_call: TRBJ2-5
v_call: TRBV15

cdr3_nt: TGCGCCAGCAGCCAAGATCGATGGGTTACGCAGTATTTT
cdr3_aa: CASSQDRWVTQYF
clone_size: NA
d_call: NA
j_call: TRBJ2-3
v_call: TRBV4-3

cdr3_nt: TGTGCCAGCAGCTCTGGCATTCAGAGGTACGAGCAGTACTTC
cdr3_aa: CASSSGIQRYEQYF
clone_size: few
d_call: NA
j_call: TRBJ2-7
v_call: TRBV7-2

cdr3_nt: TGCAGTGCCACCACTCGACTAGCGGGATCAGACGAGCAGTACTTC
cdr3_aa: CSATTRLAGSDEQYF
clone_size: few
d_call: TRBD2
j_call: TRBJ2-7
v_call: TRBV20-1

cdr3_nt: TGTGCCAGCAGCTACGGGACTTTTCAAGAGACCCAGTACTTC
cdr3_aa: CASSYGTFQETQYF
clone_size: NA
d_call: NA
j_call: TRBJ2-5
v_call: TRBV5-4

cdr3_nt: TGCACCAGCAGCCAAGATAGATGGGCAGGGCCCAGGGAGACCCAGTACTTC
cdr3_aa: CTSSQDRWAGPRETQYF
clone_size: NA
d_call: NA
j_call: TRBJ2-5
v_call: TRBV1